This TCR beta chain derives from a study of regulatory T cells in long-lasting Graves disease. Through Arm-PCR of CDR3 regions and iRepertoire HTBI primers, TCR beta libraries were built. From the multiplex PCR reads, TCRdb called clonotypes with MiXCR, one entry per CDR3 protein. This repertoire shows 450,000 to 500,000 distinct CDR3 sequences, roughly 16% found once; its top ten account for 9% to 15%. Time point reported: newly diagnosed GD, antithyroid drugs for less than 3 months. The TCR library was prepared using RNA isolated from PBMCs. At least ten counts were recorded for this clonotype. This CDR3 is built from 12 residues. Trimming removed 8 bases at V and 7 bases at J, with 12 bases between. Looked up from germline, CDR1 is SNHLY and CDR2 is FYNNEI. The same sample was also studied in work on T cells in Graves' hyperthyroidism and ophthalmopathy. That investigation notes: Graves' hyperthyroidism was deemed stable absent ophthalmopathy progression within 18 months.

Source: peripheral blood mononuclear cells (PBMCs), taken at new diagnosis, from a patient treated with antithyroid drugs. The clonotype originates from a man between 40 and 49 years old with Graves disease. This rearrangement joins TRBV2 to TRBJ1-5, with D unresolved. The DNA of the CDR3 is TGTGCCAGCGGGAGGGAGCGGCAGCCCCAGCATTTT. Residues: CASGRERQPQHF.